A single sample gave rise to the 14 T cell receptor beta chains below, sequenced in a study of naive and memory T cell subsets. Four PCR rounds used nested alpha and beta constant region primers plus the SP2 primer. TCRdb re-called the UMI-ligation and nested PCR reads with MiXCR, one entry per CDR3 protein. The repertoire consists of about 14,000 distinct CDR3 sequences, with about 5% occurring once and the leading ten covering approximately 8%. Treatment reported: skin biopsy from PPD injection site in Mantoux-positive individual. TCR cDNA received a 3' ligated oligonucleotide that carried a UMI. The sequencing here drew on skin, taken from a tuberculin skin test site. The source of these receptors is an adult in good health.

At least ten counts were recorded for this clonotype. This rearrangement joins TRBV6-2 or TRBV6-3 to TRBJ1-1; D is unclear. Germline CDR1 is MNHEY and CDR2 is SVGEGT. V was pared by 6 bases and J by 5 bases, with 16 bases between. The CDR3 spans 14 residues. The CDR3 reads CASSRPSELTEAFF. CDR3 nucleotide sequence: TGTGCCAGCAGCCGCCCCAGTGAGTTGACTGAAGCTTTCTTT.

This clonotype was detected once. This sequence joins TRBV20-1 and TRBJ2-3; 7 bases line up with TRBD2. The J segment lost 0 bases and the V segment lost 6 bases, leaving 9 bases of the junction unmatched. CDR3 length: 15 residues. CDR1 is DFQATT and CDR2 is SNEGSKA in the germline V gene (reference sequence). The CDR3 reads CSAGAGDFSTDTQYF. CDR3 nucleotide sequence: TGCAGTGCCGGGGCGGGGGACTTTAGCACAGATACGCAGTATTTT.

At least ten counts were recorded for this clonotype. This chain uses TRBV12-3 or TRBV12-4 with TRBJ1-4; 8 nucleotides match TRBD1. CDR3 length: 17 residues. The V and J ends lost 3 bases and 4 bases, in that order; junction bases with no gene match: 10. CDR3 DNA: TGTGCCAGCAGTTTCCCACAACAGGGGGTCGGTAATGAAAAACTGTTTTTT. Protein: CASSFPQQGVGNEKLFF.

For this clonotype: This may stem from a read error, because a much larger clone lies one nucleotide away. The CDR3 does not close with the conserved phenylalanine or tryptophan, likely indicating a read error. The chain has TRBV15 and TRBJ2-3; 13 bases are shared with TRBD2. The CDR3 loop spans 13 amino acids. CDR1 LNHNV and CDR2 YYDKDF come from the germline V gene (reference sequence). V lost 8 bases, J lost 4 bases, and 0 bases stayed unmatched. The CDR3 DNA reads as TGTGCCACCGGACTAGCGGGGGCAGATACGCAGTATTAT. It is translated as CATGLAGADTQYY.

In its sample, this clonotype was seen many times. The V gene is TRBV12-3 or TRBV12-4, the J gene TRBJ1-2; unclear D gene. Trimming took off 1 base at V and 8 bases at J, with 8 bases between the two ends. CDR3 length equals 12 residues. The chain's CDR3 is CASSLVLGGYTF. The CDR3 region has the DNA TGTGCCAGCAGTTTAGTCCTGGGCGGCTACACCTTC.

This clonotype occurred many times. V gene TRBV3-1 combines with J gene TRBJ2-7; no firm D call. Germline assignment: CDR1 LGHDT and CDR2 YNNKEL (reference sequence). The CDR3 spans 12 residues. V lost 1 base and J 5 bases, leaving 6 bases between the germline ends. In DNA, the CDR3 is TGTGCCAGCAGCCAAGTGCGCCACGAGCAGTACTTC. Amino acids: CASSQVRHEQYF.

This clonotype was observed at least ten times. CDR3 residues: CASSQDGSKLFF. Written as DNA, the CDR3 is TGTGCCAGCAGCCAAGACGGAAGTAAACTGTTTTTT. The chain is built from TRBV4-2 and TRBJ1-4; D is unresolved. From germline, CDR1 is LGHNA and CDR2 YNFKEQ. V lost 0 bases to trimming and J lost 11 bases, with 7 bases between them. The CDR3 runs to 12 residues.

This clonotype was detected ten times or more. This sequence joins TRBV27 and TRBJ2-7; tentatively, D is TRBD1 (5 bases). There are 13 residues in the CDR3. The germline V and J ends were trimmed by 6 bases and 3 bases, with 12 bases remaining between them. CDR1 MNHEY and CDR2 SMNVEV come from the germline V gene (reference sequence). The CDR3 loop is CASSPTGYYEQYF. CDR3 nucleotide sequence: TGTGCCAGCAGCCCCACAGGCTACTACGAGCAGTACTTC.

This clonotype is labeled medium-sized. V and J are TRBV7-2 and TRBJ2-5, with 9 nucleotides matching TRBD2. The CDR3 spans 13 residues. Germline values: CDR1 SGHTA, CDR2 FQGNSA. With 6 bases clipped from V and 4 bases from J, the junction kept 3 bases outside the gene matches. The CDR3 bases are TGTGCCAGCAGAAATAGCGGGGGAGAGACCCAGTACTTC. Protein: CASRNSGGETQYF.

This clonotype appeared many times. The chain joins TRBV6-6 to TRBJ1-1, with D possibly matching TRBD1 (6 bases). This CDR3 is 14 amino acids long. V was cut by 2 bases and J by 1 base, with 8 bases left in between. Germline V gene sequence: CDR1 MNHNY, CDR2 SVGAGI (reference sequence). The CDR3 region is CASSYPDRNTEAFF. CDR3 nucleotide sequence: TGTGCCAGCAGTTACCCGGACAGGAACACTGAAGCTTTCTTT.

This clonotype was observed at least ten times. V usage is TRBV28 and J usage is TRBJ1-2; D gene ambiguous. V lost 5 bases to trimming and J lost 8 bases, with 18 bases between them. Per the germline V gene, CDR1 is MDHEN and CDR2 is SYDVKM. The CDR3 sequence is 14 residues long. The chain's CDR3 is CASSETTTWEGYTF. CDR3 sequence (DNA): TGTGCCAGCAGTGAAACAACCACCTGGGAGGGCTACACCTTC.

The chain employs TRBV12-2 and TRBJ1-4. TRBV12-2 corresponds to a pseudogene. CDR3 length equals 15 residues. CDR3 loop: CASRLAPRFNEKLFF. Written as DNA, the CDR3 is TGTGCAAGTCGCTTAGCCCCCAGGTTTAATGAAAAACTGTTTTTT.

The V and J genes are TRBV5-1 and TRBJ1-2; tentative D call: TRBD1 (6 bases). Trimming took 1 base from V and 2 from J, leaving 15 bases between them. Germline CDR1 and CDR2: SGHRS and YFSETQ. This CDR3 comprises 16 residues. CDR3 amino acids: CASSLSFNQGNYGYTF. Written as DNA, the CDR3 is TGCGCCAGCAGCTTGTCCTTTAACCAGGGGAACTATGGCTACACCTTC.

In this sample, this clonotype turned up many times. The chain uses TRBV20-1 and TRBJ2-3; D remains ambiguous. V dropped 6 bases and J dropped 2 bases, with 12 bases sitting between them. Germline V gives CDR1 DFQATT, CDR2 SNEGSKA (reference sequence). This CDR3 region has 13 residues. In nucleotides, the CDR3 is TGCAGTGCCAGACGGCTTAACACAGATACGCAGTATTTT. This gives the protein CSARRLNTDTQYF.